The clone carrying this T cell receptor beta chain was seen a few times. The data stem from a study of blood T cells in healthy people across ages. The CDR3 runs to 12 residues. Sample-barcoded 5' priming and a J-beta primer mix drove a second PCR of 7 to 11 cycles. TCRdb itself ran the 5' RACE reads through MiXCR, one entry per CDR3 protein. The table shows 1.5 million to 2 million distinct CDR3 sequences, with 28% occurring only once. The receptor was derived from a woman in her 30s in good health. The sequenced sample consisted of blood. This chain links TRBV12-3 or TRBV12-4 with TRBJ2-3; no firm D call. DNA for the CDR3: TGTCCACCCCCAGACTCACGCAGTACGCAGTATTTT. Its translation is CPPPDSRSTQYF.